The sequence of this T cell receptor (beta chain) was determined in a study of blood T cell repertoires in COVID-19. Overall study context: Both acute and convalescent COVID-19 samples were obtained from the United States, Italy and Spain. The analysed material was cDNA or gDNA that came from T cells, B-cell-depleted T cells, or PBMCs.

This clone was counted a few times. Original processing notes: The authors estimated nucleated cell counts from reference gene primer amplification. Sequenced by immunoSEQ multiplex PCR; TCRdb stores in-frame clones only, minus some. V and J calls and clone size are those listed in that table; D and trimming were worked out from the DNA. The sample yields tens of thousands of clones, 86% seen once. V was trimmed by 4 bases and J by 5 bases, leaving 14 bases between them. Germline V gene sequence: CDR1 SGHVS, CDR2 FQNEAQ. This CDR3 comprises 14 residues. The sequencing input was peripheral blood. This TCR was sampled from a woman aged 80 or over with acute or convalescent COVID-19. V usage is TRBV7-8 and J usage is TRBJ1-1; the D gene is possibly TRBD1 (6 bases). The CDR3 nucleotides read TGTGCCAGCAGCTCTCAGGGGAGAGGGACTGAAGCTTTCTTT. The encoded protein is CASSSQGRGTEAFF. Drawing the rest from reference TRBV7-8 and TRBJ1-1, the complete variable domain is GAGVSQSPRYKVAKRGQDVALRCDPISGHVSLFWYQQALGQGPEFLTYFQNEAQLDKSGLPSDRFFAERPEGSVSTLKIQRTQQEDSAVYLCASSSQGRGTEAFFGQGTRLTVV.